This T cell receptor (beta chain) came from a study of T-cell reconstitution after alpha-beta-depleted transplantation in children. TCRbeta library preparation incorporated unique molecular identifiers. TCRdb re-called the PCR reads through MiXCR, storing one row per CDR3 protein. This sample has about 410,000 distinct CDR3 sequences, with around 21% found just once. This clonotype was seen many times. CDR1 DFQATT and CDR2 SNEGSKA come from the germline V gene (reference sequence). The CDR3 totals 14 residues. V was clipped by 4 bases and J by 0 bases, with 12 bases between them. The sequence came from a human donor who donated a stem cell graft to a child with acute myeloid leukemia. Material: PBMCs from the stem cell graft donor, obtained from the stem cell graft. The gene calls are TRBV20-1 and TRBJ1-1, with D possibly matching TRBD1 (5 bases). CDR3 bases: TGCAGTGCTAAACCTCCGGGACTGAACACTGAAGCTTTCTTT. Amino acid sequence: CSAKPPGLNTEAFF.